These T cell receptor beta chains were read from a single sample in a study of blood T cell repertoires in COVID-19. Sequenced by immunoSEQ multiplex PCR; TCRdb stores in-frame clones only, minus some. The sample records more than 200,000 clones, around nine tenths being singletons. Sequences were obtained from PBMCs or T cells enriched from blood (not recorded which). The receptors stem from a woman in her fifties or sixties who had recovered from COVID-19. Each CDR3 is given without its conserved first and last residue. Expanded clones get a size class; other rows say once, few or many, or leave the size out.

v_gene	j_gene	abundance	CDR3aa
TRBV5-6	TRBJ1-5	.	ASSLFFRGSNQPQH
TRBV5-1	TRBJ1-2	.	ASSPGQGGYGYT
TRBV19	TRBJ1-1	.	ASMKGTEAF
TRBV4-1	TRBJ1-6	.	ASSQDRGLGLH
TRBV18	TRBJ2-7	.	ASSEGQGSSYEQY
TRBV5-4	TRBJ1-1	once	ASSLGHTAF
TRBV27	TRBJ2-1	.	ASSLLTGAYNEQF
TRBV3-1/TRBV3-2	TRBJ2-2	.	ASSQDTGTSGSLGGELF
TRBV19	TRBJ1-4	.	ASSSRGEKLF
TRBV4-1	TRBJ2-1	.	ASSQDRASGYNEQF
TRBV18	TRBJ1-2	.	ASSPTIGPGNYGYT
TRBV7-8	TRBJ1-4	.	ASSRPGQTQIEKLF
TRBV4-3	TRBJ1-2	.	ASSQGTGKDGYT
TRBV2	TRBJ2-7	.	ASLANDRYEQY
TRBV30	TRBJ2-5	.	AWRGGSTSSTETQY
TRBV28	TRBJ2-7	once	ASSVRGNEQY
TRBV3-1/TRBV3-2	TRBJ2-6	few	ASSQGLLGSGANVLT
TRBV4-2	TRBJ1-5	.	ASSQDFAGVKYQPQH
TRBV6-1	TRBJ1-2	.	ASSEAHRSGYT
TRBV5-1	TRBJ2-3	few	ASSLGLAVSTDTQY
TRBV5-6	TRBJ1-6	.	ASSLTGGPRFENSPLH
TRBV5-1	TRBJ1-4	.	ASSLAGGDEKLF
TRBV5-1	TRBJ2-2	.	ASSSVSPNTGELF
TRBV27	TRBJ2-7	.	ASSLRRNYEQY
TRBV28	TRBJ2-7	.	ASSLGLAGFEQY
TRBV19	TRBJ1-4	few	ASSIRPGRREKLF
TRBV30	TRBJ1-6	.	AWDVELQGSPLH
TRBV9	TRBJ1-5	.	ASSVAGGEPQH
TRBV7-3	TRBJ2-2	.	ASSLGAGGGTGELF
TRBV19	TRBJ2-1	.	ASRLADSWGYNEQF
TRBV5-1	TRBJ2-1	.	ASSLVGDFQF
TRBV18	TRBJ2-7	once	ASSPLAGVPYEQY
TRBV27	TRBJ2-3	.	ASSRWMGQGTTDTQY
TRBV9	TRBJ2-7	.	ASSIGTGIYEQY
TRBV19	TRBJ1-5	.	ASSIGTASGGNQPQH
TRBV27	TRBJ2-7	.	ASSQTPAGASYEQY
TRBV25-1	TRBJ2-5	.	ASRGQGAHETQY
TRBV5-4	TRBJ1-1	.	ASSPQQKTTTEAF
TRBV5-1	TRBJ2-7	.	ASSPNTGDEQY